The next 24 T cell receptor beta chains were all read from a single sample in a study of identical twins. TCRdb reprocessed the 5' RACE reads via MiXCR and lists one record per CDR3 protein. The sample comprises under 900,000 distinct CDR3 sequences, 9% to 15% of which are singletons, and 1.5% to 2% rests with the top ten. The data also belong to a second study, concerning yellow fever vaccine responses in identical twins.

Input material: PBMCs. All receptors derive from a woman aged 18-35 years in good health.

This clonotype was counted ten times or more. The chain uses TRBV12-3 or TRBV12-4 and TRBJ2-7; weak D call: TRBD2 (6 bases). The CDR3 is 16 amino acids. Trimming pared 2 bases from V and 0 bases from J, leaving 14 bases between. In DNA, the CDR3 is TGTGCCAGCAGTTTACTCTCCGGGAGAAACTCCTACGAGCAGTACTTC. Its translation: CASSLLSGRNSYEQYF.

This clonotype showed up many times. The chain employs TRBV6-2 or TRBV6-3 and TRBJ2-1; 13 bases are shared with TRBD2. Germline CDR1 MNHEY, CDR2 SVGEGT. The J segment lost 2 bases and the V segment lost 0 bases, leaving 13 bases of the junction unmatched. The CDR3 covers 21 residues. CDR3 region: CASSYSVAPRLAGGPYNEQFF. Here the CDR3 DNA reads TGTGCCAGCAGTTACTCGGTCGCGCCGAGACTAGCGGGGGGACCCTACAATGAGCAGTTCTTC.

The chain employs TRBV20-1 and TRBJ2-1; 9 positions match TRBD2. CDR1 and CDR2 from the germline V gene are DFQATT and SNEGSKA (reference sequence). After removal of 6 bases from V and 5 bases from J, the junction contained 8 bases not matched to a gene. The CDR3 is 14 residues long. The CDR3 protein is CSARGASGDNEQFF. In DNA form, the CDR3 reads TGCAGTGCCCGGGGGGCTAGCGGGGACAATGAGCAGTTCTTC.

This chain joins TRBV7-9 and TRBJ2-3, with D uncertain. Germline V gene lookup returns CDR1 SEHNR and CDR2 FQNEAQ (reference sequence). The V and J ends lost 3 bases and 2 bases respectively, with 12 bases between them. The CDR3 consists of 15 residues. DNA for the CDR3: TGTGCCAGCAGCTTTGGGTCGCTGGACACAGATACGCAGTATTTT. Protein product: CASSFGSLDTDTQYF.

The sample holds many counts of this clonotype. The chain is built from TRBV6-5 and TRBJ2-2; TRBD2 might be the D (5 bases). V lost 6 bases and J 6 bases, leaving 8 bases between the germline ends. This CDR3 region has 12 residues. The germline V gene encodes CDR1 MNHEY and CDR2 SVGAGI. CDR3 region: CASRGGPGELFF. The CDR3 DNA reads TGTGCCAGCAGAGGAGGACCCGGGGAGCTGTTTTTT.

In its sample, this clonotype was seen many times. The J gene is TRBJ1-1, the V gene TRBV3-1, with D hard to call. The CDR3 has 14 residues. Trimming took off 2 bases at V and 1 base at J, with 8 bases between the two ends. From germline, CDR1 is LGHDT and CDR2 YNNKEL (reference sequence). In nucleotides, the CDR3 is TGTGCCAGCAGCCAAACGGCAGGGAACACTGAAGCTTTCTTT. Translating gives CASSQTAGNTEAFF.

The chain recombines TRBV4-1 with TRBJ2-3; 8 bases are shared with TRBD2. Trimming cost V 1 base and J 1 base; bases outside gene matches: 4. The CDR3 has 16 amino acids. Germline-derived CDR1 and CDR2 are MGHRA and YSYEKL. CDR3 coding DNA: TGCGCCAGCAGCCAAGTGGTACTAGCGGGCACAGATACGCAGTATTTT. Amino acid sequence: CASSQVVLAGTDTQYF.

This clonotype was observed a few times. V gene TRBV20-1 combines with J gene TRBJ2-2; TRBD1 aligns across 9 bases. J gave up 4 bases and V 6 bases, and 6 bases lay outside the gene matches. Germline CDR1 and CDR2: DFQATT and SNEGSKA (reference sequence). The CDR3 has 14 residues. The CDR3 DNA sequence: TGCAGTGCCCGACAGGGGGGGAGCACCGGGGAGCTGTTTTTT. Protein product: CSARQGGSTGELFF.

CDR3 coding DNA: TGTGCCAGCAGCTTATCCGGGCCGAGGGCTCAGCCCCAGCATTTT. Protein sequence: CASSLSGPRAQPQHF. This chain connects TRBV7-9 to TRBJ1-5; D call uncertain. Germline V gene lookup returns CDR1 SEHNR and CDR2 FQNEAQ (reference sequence). The CDR3 loop spans 15 amino acids. The V end lost 2 bases, the J end lost 6 bases, and 14 bases lay between the germline ends. The full variable domain, with the rest looked up from reference TRBV7-9 and TRBJ1-5, is DTGVSQNPRHKITKRGQNVTFRCDPISEHNRLYWYRQTLGQGPEFLTYFQNEAQLEKSRLLSDRFSAERPKGSFSTLEIQRTEQGDSAMYLCASSLSGPRAQPQHFGDGTRLSIL.

The chain combines TRBV29-1 with TRBJ2-2; TRBD2 agrees at 8 bases. V was pared by 6 bases and J by 4 bases, with 4 bases of the junction left unmatched. CDR1 is SQVTM, CDR2 ANQGSEA, per germline. The CDR3 contains 13 residues. Written as DNA, the CDR3 is TGCAGCGTACCCGGACTAGCCACCGGGGAGCTGTTTTTT. Protein product: CSVPGLATGELFF.

Comments on this clonotype: This sequence may be a read error, since a much larger clone differs from it by one base. The rearrangement links TRBV2 to TRBJ2-1; possibly TRBD2 for D (6 bases). CDR1 and CDR2 from the germline V gene are SNHLY and FYNNEI. The CDR3 sequence is 18 residues long. The chain's CDR3 is CACSSPGPIAVSYNEQFF. In nucleotides, the CDR3 is TGTGCCTGCAGTAGCCCGGGGCCCATAGCGGTCTCCTACAATGAGCAGTTCTTC.

This clonotype was found a few times. This chain joins TRBV2 and TRBJ2-5; D might be TRBD1 (5 bases). V was trimmed by 6 bases and J by 2 bases, leaving 10 bases between them. Germline CDR1 reads SNHLY; CDR2 reads FYNNEI. The CDR3 spans 13 residues. In nucleotides, the CDR3 is TGTGCCAGCAGAGTACAGGTTCAAGAGACCCAGTACTTC. This sequence encodes CASRVQVQETQYF.

This chain links TRBV3-1 with TRBJ2-7, with no clear D. The CDR3 loop spans 12 amino acids. Trimming took off 2 bases at V and 5 bases at J, with 7 bases between the two ends. Germline CDR1 is LGHDT and CDR2 is YNNKEL (reference sequence). CDR3 DNA: TGTGCCAGCAGCCAAAGAGTAAACGAGCAGTACTTC. Translated, it gives CASSQRVNEQYF.

This rearrangement joins TRBV6-1 to TRBJ2-1, with 10 bases identical to TRBD2. The CDR3 runs to 16 residues. Germline loops: CDR1 MNHNS, CDR2 SASEGT. With V trimmed by 3 bases and J by 3 bases, 5 bases remained unmatched. The CDR3 nucleotides are TGTGCCAGCAGTGATCCGGGACTAGCGCGCTACAATGAGCAGTTCTTC. This encodes CASSDPGLARYNEQFF.

The sample holds a few counts of this clonotype. The V and J genes are TRBV4-1 and TRBJ2-3, with TRBD2 matching over 11 bases. V was pared by 1 base and J by 2 bases, with 5 bases of the junction left unmatched. This CDR3 has 17 amino acids. Germline V gives CDR1 MGHRA, CDR2 YSYEKL. In DNA form, the CDR3 reads TGCGCCAGCAGCCAAGTACTAGCGGGAGTGATCACAGATACGCAGTATTTT. It yields the protein CASSQVLAGVITDTQYF.

This clonotype was recorded a few times. This sequence joins TRBV3-1 and TRBJ1-2; possibly TRBD1 for D (6 bases). Trimming took 1 base from V and 8 from J, leaving 14 bases between them. The CDR3 totals 14 residues. Germline-derived CDR1 and CDR2 are LGHDT and YNNKEL (reference sequence). CDR3 sequence reads: CASSQGPQGLGYTF. The CDR3 region has the DNA TGTGCCAGCAGCCAAGGACCCCAGGGGTTGGGCTACACCTTC.

This clonotype turned up a few times. The V gene is TRBV27, the J gene TRBJ2-7; D perhaps matches TRBD2 (6 bases). The V gene's germline CDR1 is MNHEY and CDR2 SMNVEV (reference sequence). The V end lost 6 bases, the J end lost 9 bases, and 15 bases lay between the germline ends. The CDR3 is 12 residues long. The CDR3 spells CASSSNGAGQYF. The CDR3 nucleotides are TGTGCCAGCAGCAGCAACGGAGCGGGGCAGTACTTC.

This clonotype was counted many times. The genes are TRBV4-2 and TRBJ2-1; unclear D gene. Germline assignment: CDR1 LGHNA and CDR2 YNFKEQ. CDR3 size: 14 residues. V was cut by 1 base and J by 8 bases, with 12 bases left in between. The CDR3 bases are TGTGCCAGCAGCCAAGTAAGTGGAGCCGATGAGCAGTTCTTC. It is translated as CASSQVSGADEQFF.

The chain joins TRBV20-1 to TRBJ1-1, with D possibly matching TRBD1 (5 bases). V shed 4 bases and J shed 1 base, with 13 bases lying between them. The length of the CDR3 is 14 residues. From germline, CDR1 is DFQATT and CDR2 SNEGSKA (reference sequence). The CDR3 DNA sequence: TGCAGTGCTACTGGTGGGGGGGGGAACACTGAAGCTTTCTTT. It translates to CSATGGGGNTEAFF.

This clonotype was detected many times. The chain carries TRBV12-3 or TRBV12-4 and TRBJ2-3; D might be TRBD2 (6 bases). Between the trimmed V and J ends, which lost 0 bases and 2 bases, there was a span of 12 bases. The CDR3 length is 16 residues. CDR3 bases: TGTGCCAGCAGTTTAGCGCTAAAGCGGGTCACAGATACGCAGTATTTT. This gives the protein CASSLALKRVTDTQYF.

The sample holds a few counts of this clonotype. This chain joins TRBV7-9 and TRBJ2-2; D not certain. Germline lookup yields CDR1 SEHNR and CDR2 FQNEAQ (reference sequence). The ends were cut back, 2 bases at V and 4 bases at J, with 14 bases in the middle. This CDR3 contains 16 residues. Here the CDR3 DNA reads TGTGCCAGCAGCTTAAGACTTCCAGTCGGCACCGGGGAGCTGTTTTTT. Encoded protein: CASSLRLPVGTGELFF. Combining the CDR3 with reference TRBV7-9 and TRBJ2-2 gives the whole variable domain DTGVSQNPRHKITKRGQNVTFRCDPISEHNRLYWYRQTLGQGPEFLTYFQNEAQLEKSRLLSDRFSAERPKGSFSTLEIQRTEQGDSAMYLCASSLRLPVGTGELFFGEGSRLTVL.

The chain has TRBV4-2 and TRBJ1-3; a weak D match, TRBD1 (6 bases). Per germline, CDR1 LGHNA and CDR2 YNFKEQ. Trimming left V 3 bases short and J 0 bases short, with 9 bases between. CDR3 size: 15 residues. The DNA of the CDR3 is TGTGCCAGCAGCCAGCGGGACAACTCTGGAAACACCATATATTTT. Translation gives CASSQRDNSGNTIYF.

This clonotype was seen many times. V and J are TRBV3-1 and TRBJ2-3, with 11 nucleotides matching TRBD2. Germline CDR1 LGHDT, CDR2 YNNKEL (reference sequence). J was trimmed by 4 bases and V by 4 bases; bases with no gene match: 7. The CDR3 has 16 residues. The CDR3, as DNA: TGTGCCAGCAGCCCCAGACTAGCGGGATTGGCAGATACGCAGTATTTT. Its protein is CASSPRLAGLADTQYF.

This clonotype was seen more than once but under ten times. This chain joins TRBV5-8 and TRBJ2-1; D gene ambiguous. The germline V gene has CDR1 SGHTS and CDR2 YDEGEE. This CDR3 comprises 11 residues. Trimming shortened V by 7 bases and J by 10 bases, and 12 bases separated the two germline ends. In DNA form, the CDR3 reads TGTGCCAGCTCCTCCTACTCCGAGCAGTTCTTC. Encoded protein: CASSSYSEQFF.